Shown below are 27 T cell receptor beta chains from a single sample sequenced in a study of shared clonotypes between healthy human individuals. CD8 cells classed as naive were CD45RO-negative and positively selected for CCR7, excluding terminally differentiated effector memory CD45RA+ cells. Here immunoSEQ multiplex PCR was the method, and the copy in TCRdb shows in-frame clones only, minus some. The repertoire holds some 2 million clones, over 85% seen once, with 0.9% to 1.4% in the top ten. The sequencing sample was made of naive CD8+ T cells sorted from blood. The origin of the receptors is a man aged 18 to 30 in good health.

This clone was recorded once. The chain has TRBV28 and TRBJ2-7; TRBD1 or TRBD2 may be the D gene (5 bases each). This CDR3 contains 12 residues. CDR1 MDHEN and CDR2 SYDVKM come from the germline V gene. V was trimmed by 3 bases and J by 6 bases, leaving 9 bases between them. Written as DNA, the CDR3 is TGTGCCAGCAGTTTTCCGGGGCGCGAGCAGTACTTC. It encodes CASSFPGREQYF.

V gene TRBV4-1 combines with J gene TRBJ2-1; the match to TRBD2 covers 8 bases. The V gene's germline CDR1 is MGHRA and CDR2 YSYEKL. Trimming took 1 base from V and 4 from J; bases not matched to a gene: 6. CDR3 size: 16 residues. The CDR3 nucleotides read TGCGCCAGCAGCCAAGTGTGGCGGGGGGTGTACAATGAGCAGTTCTTC. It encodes CASSQVWRGVYNEQFF.

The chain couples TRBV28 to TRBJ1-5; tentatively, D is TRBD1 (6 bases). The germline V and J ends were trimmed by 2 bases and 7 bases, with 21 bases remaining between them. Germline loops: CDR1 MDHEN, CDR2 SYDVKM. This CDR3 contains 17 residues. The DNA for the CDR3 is TGTGCCAGCAGTTTAGGGCCGAGGCAGGGGATAGGGCAGCCCCAGCATTTT. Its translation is CASSLGPRQGIGQPQHF.

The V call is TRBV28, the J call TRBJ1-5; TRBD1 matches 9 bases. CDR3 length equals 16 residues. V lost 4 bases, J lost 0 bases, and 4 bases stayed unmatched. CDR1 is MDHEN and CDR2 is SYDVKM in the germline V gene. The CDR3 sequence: CASSWTGDFSNQPQHF. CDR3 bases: TGTGCCAGCAGTTGGACAGGGGATTTTAGCAATCAGCCCCAGCATTTT. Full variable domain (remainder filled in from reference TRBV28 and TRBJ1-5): DVKVTQSSRYLVKRTGEKVFLECVQDMDHENMFWYRQDPGLGLRLIYFSYDVKMKEKGDIPEGYSVSREKKERFSLILESASTNQTSMYLCASSWTGDFSNQPQHFGDGTRLSIL.

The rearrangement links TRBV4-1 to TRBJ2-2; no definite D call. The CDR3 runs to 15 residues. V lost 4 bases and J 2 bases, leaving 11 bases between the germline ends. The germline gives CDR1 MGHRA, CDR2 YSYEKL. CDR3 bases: TGCGCCAGCAGCCCGATTTCCGTTAACACCGGGGAGCTGTTTTTT. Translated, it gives CASSPISVNTGELFF.

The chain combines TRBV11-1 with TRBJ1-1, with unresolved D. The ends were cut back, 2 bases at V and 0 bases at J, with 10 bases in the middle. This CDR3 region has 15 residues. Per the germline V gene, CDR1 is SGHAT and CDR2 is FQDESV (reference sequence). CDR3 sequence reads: CASSLWIDMNTEAFF. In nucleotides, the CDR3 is TGTGCCAGCAGCTTATGGATAGATATGAACACTGAAGCTTTCTTT. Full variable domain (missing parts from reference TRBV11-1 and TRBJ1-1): EAEVAQSPRYKITEKSQAVAFWCDPISGHATLYWYRQILGQGPELLVQFQDESVVDDSQLPKDRFSAERLKGVDSTLKIQPAELGDSAMYLCASSLWIDMNTEAFFGQGTRLTVV.

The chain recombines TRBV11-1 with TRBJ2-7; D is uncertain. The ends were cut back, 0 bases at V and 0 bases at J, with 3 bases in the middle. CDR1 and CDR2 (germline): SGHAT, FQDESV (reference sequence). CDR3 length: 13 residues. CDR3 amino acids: CASSLATSYEQYF. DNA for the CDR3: TGTGCCAGCAGCTTAGCGACCTCCTACGAGCAGTACTTC.

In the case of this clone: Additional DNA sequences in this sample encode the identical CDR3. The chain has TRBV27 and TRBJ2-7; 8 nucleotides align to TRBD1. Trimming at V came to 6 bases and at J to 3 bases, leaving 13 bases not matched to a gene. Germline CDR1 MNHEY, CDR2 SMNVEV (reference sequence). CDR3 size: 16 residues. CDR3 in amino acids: CASSPSTGVKNYEQYF. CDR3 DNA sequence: TGTGCCAGCAGCCCTTCGACAGGGGTCAAAAACTACGAGCAGTACTTC.

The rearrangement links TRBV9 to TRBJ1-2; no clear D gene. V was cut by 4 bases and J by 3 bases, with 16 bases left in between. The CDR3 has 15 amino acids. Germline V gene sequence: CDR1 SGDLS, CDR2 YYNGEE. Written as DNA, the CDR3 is TGTGCCAGCAGCCCCCAGTGGGAGGGATACTATGGCTACACCTTC. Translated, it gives CASSPQWEGYYGYTF.

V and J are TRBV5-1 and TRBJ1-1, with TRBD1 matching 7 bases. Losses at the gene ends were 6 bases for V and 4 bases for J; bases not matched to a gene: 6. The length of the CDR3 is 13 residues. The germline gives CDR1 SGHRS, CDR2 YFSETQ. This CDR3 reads CASNTGDSTEAFF. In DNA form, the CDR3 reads TGCGCCAGCAATACAGGGGATTCCACTGAAGCTTTCTTT.

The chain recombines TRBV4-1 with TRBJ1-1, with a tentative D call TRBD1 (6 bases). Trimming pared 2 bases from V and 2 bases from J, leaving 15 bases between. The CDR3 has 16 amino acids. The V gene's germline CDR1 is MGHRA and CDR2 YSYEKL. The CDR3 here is CASSQSVGALNTEAFF. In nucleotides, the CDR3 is TGCGCCAGCAGCCAATCCGTGGGGGCGCTTAACACTGAAGCTTTCTTT.

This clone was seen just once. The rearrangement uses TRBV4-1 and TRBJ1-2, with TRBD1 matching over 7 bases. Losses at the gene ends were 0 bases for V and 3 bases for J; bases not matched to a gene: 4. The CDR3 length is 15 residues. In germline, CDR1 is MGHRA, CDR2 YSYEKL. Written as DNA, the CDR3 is TGCGCCAGCAGCCAAGACGGCACAGGGGACTATGGCTACACCTTC. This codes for CASSQDGTGDYGYTF.

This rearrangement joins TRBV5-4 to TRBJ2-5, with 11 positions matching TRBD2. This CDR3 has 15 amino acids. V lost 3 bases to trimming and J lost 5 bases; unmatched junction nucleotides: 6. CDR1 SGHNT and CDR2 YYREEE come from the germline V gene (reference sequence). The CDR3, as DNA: TGTGCCAGCAGCTCTTTAGCGGGGGGGAGGGAGACCCAGTACTTC. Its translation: CASSSLAGGRETQYF.

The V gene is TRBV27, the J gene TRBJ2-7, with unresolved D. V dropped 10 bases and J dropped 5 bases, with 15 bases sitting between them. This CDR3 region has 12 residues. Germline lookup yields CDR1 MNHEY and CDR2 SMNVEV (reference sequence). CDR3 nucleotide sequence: TGTGCCATCGGCCGCCTAGACGACGAGCAGTACTTC. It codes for CAIGRLDDEQYF.

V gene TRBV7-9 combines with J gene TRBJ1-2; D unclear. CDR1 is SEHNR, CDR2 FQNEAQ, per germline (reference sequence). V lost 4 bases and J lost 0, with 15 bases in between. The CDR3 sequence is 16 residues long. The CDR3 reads CASSSHIVHPNYGYTF. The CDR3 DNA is TGTGCCAGCAGCTCTCACATAGTCCATCCTAACTATGGCTACACCTTC.

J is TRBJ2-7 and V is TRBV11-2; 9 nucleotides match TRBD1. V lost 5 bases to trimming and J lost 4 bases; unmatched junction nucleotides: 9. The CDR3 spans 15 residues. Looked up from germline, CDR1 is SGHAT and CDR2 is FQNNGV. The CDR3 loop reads CASSDIGTGFYEQYF. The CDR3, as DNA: TGTGCCAGCAGCGATATTGGGACAGGGTTTTACGAGCAGTACTTC.

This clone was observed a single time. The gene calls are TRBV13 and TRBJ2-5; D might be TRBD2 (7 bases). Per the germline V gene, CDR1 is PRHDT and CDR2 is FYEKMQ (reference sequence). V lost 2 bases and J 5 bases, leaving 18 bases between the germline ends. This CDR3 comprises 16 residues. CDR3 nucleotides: TGTGCCAGCAGCTTACAGGTAGTCGGCGGGGGCGAGACCCAGTACTTC. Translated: CASSLQVVGGGETQYF.

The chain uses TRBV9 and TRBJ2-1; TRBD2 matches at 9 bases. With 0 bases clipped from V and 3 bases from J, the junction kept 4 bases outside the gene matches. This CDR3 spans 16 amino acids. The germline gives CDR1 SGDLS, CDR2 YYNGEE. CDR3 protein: CASSVVALAGYNEQFF. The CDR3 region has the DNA TGTGCCAGCAGCGTAGTGGCACTAGCGGGCTACAATGAGCAGTTCTTC. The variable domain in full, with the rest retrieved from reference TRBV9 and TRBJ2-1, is DSGVTQTPKHLITATGQRVTLRCSPRSGDLSVYWYQQSLDQGLQFLIQYYNGEERAKGNILERFSAQQFPDLHSELNLSSLELGDSALYFCASSVVALAGYNEQFFGPGTRLTVL.

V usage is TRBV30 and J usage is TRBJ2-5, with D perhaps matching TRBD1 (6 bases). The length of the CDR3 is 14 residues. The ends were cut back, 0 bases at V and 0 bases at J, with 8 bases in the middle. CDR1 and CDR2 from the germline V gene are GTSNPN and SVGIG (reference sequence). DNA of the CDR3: TGTGCCTGGAGTGTATACAGGGACCAAGAGACCCAGTACTTC. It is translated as CAWSVYRDQETQYF.

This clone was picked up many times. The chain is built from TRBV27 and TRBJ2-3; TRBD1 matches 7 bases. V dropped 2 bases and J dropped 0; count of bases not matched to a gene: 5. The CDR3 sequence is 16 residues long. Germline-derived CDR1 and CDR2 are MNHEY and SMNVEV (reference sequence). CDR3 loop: CASSLVGGVSTDTQYF. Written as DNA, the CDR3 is TGTGCCAGCAGTTTAGTAGGGGGCGTGAGCACAGATACGCAGTATTTT.

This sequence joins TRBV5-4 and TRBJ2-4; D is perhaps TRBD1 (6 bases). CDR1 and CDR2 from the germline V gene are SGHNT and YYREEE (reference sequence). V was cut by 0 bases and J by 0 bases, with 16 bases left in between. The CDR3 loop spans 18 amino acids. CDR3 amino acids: CASSLEQGLGSAKNIQYF. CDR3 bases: TGTGCCAGCAGCTTGGAACAGGGCCTAGGTTCAGCCAAAAACATTCAGTACTTC.

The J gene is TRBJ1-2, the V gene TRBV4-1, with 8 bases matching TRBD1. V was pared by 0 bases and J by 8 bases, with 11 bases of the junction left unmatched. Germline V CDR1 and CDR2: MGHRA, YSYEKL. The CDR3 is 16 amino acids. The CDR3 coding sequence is TGCGCCAGCAGCCAAGAGGTAATGCAGGGGGCTAACGGCTACACCTTC. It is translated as CASSQEVMQGANGYTF.

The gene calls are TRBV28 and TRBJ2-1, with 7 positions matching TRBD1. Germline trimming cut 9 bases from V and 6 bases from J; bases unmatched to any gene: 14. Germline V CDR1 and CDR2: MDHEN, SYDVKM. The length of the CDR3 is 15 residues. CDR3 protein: CASEESYRGGNEQFF. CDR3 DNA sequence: TGTGCCAGTGAGGAATCTTACAGGGGTGGCAATGAGCAGTTCTTC. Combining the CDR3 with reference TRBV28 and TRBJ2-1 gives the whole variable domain DVKVTQSSRYLVKRTGEKVFLECVQDMDHENMFWYRQDPGLGLRLIYFSYDVKMKEKGDIPEGYSVSREKKERFSLILESASTNQTSMYLCASEESYRGGNEQFFGPGTRLTVL.

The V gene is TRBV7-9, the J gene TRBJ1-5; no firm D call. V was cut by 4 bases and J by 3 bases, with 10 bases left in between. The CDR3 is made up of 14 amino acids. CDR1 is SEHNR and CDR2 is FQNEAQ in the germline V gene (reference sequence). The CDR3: CASSSLFDNQPQHF. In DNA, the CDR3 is TGTGCCAGCAGCTCTCTCTTCGACAATCAGCCCCAGCATTTT.

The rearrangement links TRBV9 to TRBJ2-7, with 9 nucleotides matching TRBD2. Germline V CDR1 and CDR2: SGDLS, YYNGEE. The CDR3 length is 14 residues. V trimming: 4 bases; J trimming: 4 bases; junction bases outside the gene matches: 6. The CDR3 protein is CASSPGGGVYEQYF. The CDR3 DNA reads TGTGCCAGCAGCCCGGGCGGGGGGGTATACGAGCAGTACTTC. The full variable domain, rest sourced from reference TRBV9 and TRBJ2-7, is DSGVTQTPKHLITATGQRVTLRCSPRSGDLSVYWYQQSLDQGLQFLIQYYNGEERAKGNILERFSAQQFPDLHSELNLSSLELGDSALYFCASSPGGGVYEQYFGPGTRLTVT.

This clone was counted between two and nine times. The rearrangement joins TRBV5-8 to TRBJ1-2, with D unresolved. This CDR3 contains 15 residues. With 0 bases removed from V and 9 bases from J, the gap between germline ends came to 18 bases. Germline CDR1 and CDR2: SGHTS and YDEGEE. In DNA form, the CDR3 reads TGTGCCAGCAGCTTGGCCCAAGGGAAAACCCGGAGCTACACCTTC. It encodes CASSLAQGKTRSYTF.

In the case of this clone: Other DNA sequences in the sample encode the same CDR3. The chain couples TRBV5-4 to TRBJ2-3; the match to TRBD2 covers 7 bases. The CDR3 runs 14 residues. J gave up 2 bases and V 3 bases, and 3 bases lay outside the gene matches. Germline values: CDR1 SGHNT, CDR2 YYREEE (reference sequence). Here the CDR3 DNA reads TGTGCCAGCAGCTGGGGGGGGATCACAGATACGCAGTATTTT. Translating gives CASSWGGITDTQYF.